This note documents a single TCR beta chain sequence. The antigen remains unidentified. The sample comes from a study of cytomegalovirus exposure and HLA in healthy donors. A 120-subject validation cohort, separate from the approximately 720-subject first cohort, supplied the donors. Study-wide results and limits: Subsequent analysis revealed that first-cohort TCR clusters tended to co-occur in the 130 or so validation repertoires. Cytomegalovirus-associated status was assigned to about 170 TCR beta chains.

The protocol was immunoSEQ multiplex PCR, while the TCRdb copy is restricted to in-frame clones and leaves out a portion. The sample gives approximately 150,000 clones, about 87% of which show up once; 1.4% is in the top ten. Germline CDR1 and CDR2: SGDLS and YYNGEE. V lost 0 bases, J lost 1 base, and 4 bases lay in between. The CDR3 is 14 residues long. This clonotype was sampled from a woman between 25 and 40 years old in good health and CMV-seronegative. Sequencing was carried out using PBMCs. The chain carries TRBV9 and TRBJ2-2; D ambiguous. The CDR3: CASSVGGNTGELFF. The CDR3 region has the DNA TGTGCCAGCAGCGTAGGCGGGAACACCGGGGAGCTGTTTTTT.